The clone carrying this TCR beta chain has more than one count but fewer than ten. Its target is not known. The sample belongs to a study of blood T cells in healthy people across ages. Whole-study context: Roughly one uniquely barcoded beta molecule per two T cells was captured. Findings and limits, study-wide: While age rose, TCR beta diversity per million T cells dropped in a roughly linear way. PBMCs left unsorted prevented a conclusive naive versus antigen-experienced comparison. A strong correlation between TCR beta diversity and naive T cell percentage was seen.

This CDR3 comprises 15 residues. Germline V gene lookup returns CDR1 MDHEN and CDR2 SYDVKM. V gave up 6 bases and J gave up 5 bases; unmatched junction bases: 7. Using a J-beta primer mix together with a sample-barcoded 5' primer, a second PCR was run for roughly 7 to 11 cycles. MiXCR was run by TCRdb on the 5' RACE reads, yielding one entry per CDR3 protein. This sample yields about 1,500,000 distinct CDR3 sequences, of which around 42% are seen a single time; roughly 7.9% belongs to the top ten. Sequencing was done on a sample of blood. This chain joins TRBV28 and TRBJ2-1; the match to TRBD2 covers 10 bases. The clonotype originates from a woman under 30 in good health. The CDR3 protein is CASRHLAGADNEQFF. The CDR3 DNA follows: TGTGCCAGCAGACACCTAGCGGGGGCGGACAATGAGCAGTTCTTC.